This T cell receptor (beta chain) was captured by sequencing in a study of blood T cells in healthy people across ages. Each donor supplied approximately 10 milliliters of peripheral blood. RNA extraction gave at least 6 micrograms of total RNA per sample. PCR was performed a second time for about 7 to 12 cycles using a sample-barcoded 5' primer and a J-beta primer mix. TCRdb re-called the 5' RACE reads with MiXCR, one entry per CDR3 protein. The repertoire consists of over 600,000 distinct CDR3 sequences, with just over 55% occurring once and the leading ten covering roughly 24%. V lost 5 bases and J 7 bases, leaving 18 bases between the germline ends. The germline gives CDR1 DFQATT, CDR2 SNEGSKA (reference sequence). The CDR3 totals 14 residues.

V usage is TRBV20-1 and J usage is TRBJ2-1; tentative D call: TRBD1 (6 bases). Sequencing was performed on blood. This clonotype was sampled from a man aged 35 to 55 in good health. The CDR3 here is CSAPAGRGQNEQFF. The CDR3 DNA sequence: TGCAGTGCTCCGGCAGGCAGGGGCCAGAATGAGCAGTTCTTC.